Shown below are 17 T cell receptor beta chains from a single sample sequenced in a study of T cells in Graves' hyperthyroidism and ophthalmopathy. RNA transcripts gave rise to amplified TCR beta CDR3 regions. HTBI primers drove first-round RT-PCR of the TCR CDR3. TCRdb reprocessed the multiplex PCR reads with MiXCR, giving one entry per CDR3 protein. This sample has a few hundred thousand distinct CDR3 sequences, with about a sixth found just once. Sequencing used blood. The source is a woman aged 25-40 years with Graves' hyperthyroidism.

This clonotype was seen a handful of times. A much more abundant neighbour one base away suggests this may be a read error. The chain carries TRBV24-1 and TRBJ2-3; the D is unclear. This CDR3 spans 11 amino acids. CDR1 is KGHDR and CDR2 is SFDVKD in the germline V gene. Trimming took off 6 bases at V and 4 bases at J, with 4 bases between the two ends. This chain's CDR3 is CATSYADTQYF. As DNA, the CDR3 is TGTGCCACCAGTTACGCAGATACGCAGTATTTT.

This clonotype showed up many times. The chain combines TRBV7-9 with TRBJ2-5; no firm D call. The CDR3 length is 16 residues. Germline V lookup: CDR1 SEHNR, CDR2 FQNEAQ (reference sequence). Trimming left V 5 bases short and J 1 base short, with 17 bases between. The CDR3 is CASSKRTDLIQETQYF. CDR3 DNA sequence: TGTGCCAGCAGCAAGAGGACGGATCTAATCCAAGAGACCCAGTACTTC.

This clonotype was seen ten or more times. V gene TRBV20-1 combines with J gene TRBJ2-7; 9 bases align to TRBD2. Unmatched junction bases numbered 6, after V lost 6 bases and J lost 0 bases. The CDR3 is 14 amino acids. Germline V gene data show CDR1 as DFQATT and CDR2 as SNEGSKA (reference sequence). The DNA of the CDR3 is TGCAGTGCCCATCTTAGCGGGAGCTCCTACGAGCAGTACTTC. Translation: CSAHLSGSSYEQYF.

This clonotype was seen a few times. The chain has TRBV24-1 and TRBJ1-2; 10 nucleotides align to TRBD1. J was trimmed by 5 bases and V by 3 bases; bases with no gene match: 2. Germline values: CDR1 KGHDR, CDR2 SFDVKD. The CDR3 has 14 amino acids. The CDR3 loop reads CATSDVGQGYGYTF. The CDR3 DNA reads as TGTGCCACCAGTGATGTGGGACAGGGGTATGGCTACACCTTC.

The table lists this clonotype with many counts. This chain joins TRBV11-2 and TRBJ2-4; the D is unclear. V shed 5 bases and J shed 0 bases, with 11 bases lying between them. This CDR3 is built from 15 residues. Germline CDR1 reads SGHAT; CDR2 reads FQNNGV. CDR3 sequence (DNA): TGTGCCAGCAGCCCCCACGGAATAGCCAAAAACATTCAGTACTTC. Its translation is CASSPHGIAKNIQYF.

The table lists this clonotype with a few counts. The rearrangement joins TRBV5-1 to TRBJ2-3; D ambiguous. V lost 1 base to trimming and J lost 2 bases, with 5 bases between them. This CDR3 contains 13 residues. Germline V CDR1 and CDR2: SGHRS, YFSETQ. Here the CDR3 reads CASSLLPTDTQYF. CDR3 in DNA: TGCGCCAGCAGCTTGTTACCCACAGATACGCAGTATTTT.

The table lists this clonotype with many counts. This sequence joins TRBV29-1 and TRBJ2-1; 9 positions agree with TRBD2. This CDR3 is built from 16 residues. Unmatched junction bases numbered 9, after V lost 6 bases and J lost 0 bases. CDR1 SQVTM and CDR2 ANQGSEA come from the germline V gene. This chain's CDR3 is CSVRGLASSSYNEQFF. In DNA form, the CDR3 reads TGCAGCGTCCGGGGACTAGCATCGAGCTCCTACAATGAGCAGTTCTTC.

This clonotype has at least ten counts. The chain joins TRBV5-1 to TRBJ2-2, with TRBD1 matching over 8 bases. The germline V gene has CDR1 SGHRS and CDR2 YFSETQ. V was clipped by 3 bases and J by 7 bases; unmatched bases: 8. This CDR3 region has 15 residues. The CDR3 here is CASSWTGSGIGELFF. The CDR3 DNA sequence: TGCGCCAGCAGCTGGACAGGGAGCGGTATCGGGGAGCTGTTTTTT.

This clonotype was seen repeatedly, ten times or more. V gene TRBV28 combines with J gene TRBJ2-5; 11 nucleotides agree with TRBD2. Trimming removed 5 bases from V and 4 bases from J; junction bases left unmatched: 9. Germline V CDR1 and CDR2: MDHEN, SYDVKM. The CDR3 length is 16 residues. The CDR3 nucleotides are TGTGCCAGCAGTCGCACTAGCGGGAGTGCCAGAGAGACCCAGTACTTC. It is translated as CASSRTSGSARETQYF.

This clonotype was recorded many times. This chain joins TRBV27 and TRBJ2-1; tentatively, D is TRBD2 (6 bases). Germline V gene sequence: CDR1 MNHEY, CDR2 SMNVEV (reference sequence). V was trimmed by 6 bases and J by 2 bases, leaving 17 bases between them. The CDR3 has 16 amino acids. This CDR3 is CASSHRLAETYNEQFF. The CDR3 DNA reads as TGTGCCAGCAGCCACCGCTTAGCGGAAACCTACAATGAGCAGTTCTTC.

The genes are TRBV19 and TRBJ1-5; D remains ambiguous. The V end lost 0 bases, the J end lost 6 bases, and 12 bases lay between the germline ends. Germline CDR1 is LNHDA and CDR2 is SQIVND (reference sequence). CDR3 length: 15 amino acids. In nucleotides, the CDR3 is TGTGCCAGTAGTATAGATATGGGGTATCGTCAGCCCCAGCATTTT. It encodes CASSIDMGYRQPQHF.

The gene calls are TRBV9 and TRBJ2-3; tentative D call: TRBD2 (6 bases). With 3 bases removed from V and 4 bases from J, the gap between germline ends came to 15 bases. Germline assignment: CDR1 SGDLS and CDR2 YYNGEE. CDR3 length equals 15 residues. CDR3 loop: CASSGPLLASDTQYF. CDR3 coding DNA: TGTGCCAGCAGCGGTCCCCTCCTAGCGTCAGATACGCAGTATTTT.

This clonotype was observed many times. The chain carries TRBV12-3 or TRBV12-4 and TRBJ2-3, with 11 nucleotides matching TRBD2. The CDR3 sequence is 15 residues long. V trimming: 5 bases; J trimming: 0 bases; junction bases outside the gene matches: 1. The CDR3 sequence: CASSRLAGSTDTQYF. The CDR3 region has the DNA TGTGCCAGCAGTCGACTAGCGGGGAGCACAGATACGCAGTATTTT.

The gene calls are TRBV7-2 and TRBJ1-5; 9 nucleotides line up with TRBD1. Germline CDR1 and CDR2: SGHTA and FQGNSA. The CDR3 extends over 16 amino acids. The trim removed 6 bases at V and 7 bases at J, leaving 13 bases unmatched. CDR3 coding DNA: TGTGCCAGCAGTGCGACCGGGACAGGGATGCGCCAGCCCCAGCATTTT. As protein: CASSATGTGMRQPQHF.

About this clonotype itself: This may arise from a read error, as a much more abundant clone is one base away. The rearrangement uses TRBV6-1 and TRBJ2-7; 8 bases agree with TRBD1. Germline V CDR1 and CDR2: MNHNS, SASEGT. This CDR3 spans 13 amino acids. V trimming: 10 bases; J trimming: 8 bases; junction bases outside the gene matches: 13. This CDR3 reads CATRVDRDHKQYF. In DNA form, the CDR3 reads TGTGCCACCAGGGTGGACAGGGACCACAAGCAGTACTTC.

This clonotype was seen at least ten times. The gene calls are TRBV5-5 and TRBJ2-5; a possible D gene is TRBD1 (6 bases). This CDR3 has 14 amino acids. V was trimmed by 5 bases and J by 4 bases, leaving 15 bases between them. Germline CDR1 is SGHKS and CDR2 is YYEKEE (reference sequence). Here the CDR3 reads CASSGAGTRETQYF. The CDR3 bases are TGTGCCAGCAGTGGGGCCGGGACAAGAGAGACCCAGTACTTC.

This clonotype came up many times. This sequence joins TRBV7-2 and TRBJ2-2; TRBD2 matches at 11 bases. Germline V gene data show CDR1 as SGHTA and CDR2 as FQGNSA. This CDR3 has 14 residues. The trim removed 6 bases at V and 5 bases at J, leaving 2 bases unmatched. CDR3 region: CASSSSGRTGELFF. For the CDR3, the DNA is TGTGCCAGCAGTTCTAGCGGGAGGACCGGGGAGCTGTTTTTT.